The clone carrying this T cell receptor (beta chain) came up once. Its specificity is not known. This sample is part of a study of graft-versus-host responses after intestinal transplantation. The wider study: Multivisceral, liver-intestinal, or isolated intestinal grafts were transplanted into recipients. Every one of the recipients received anti-thymocyte globulin induction and afterwards took tacrolimus and steroids for around 3 years. The study's findings and limits: Some GvH clones were seen earlier in gut or blood, suggesting intestinal origin. Peak levels of circulating GvH clones tracked with early post-transplant HvG declines.

This table comes from immunoSEQ multiplex PCR, and its TCRdb copy is limited to in-frame clones, with some not included. Of approximately 100,000 clones in the sample, roughly 87% were seen once. Germline V gene lookup returns CDR1 SNHLY and CDR2 FYNNEI. The CDR3 has 14 residues. Deletions cut 11 bases from V and 2 bases from J, with 16 bases between. The sample in question was unstimulated CD4+ T cells sorted from spleen or lymph node cells, obtained before intestinal transplant. The origin of this receptor is a human donor who received an intestinal transplant. This chain uses TRBV2 with TRBJ1-5; D is ambiguous. The CDR3 loop is CAGGREGRNQPQHF. The CDR3 DNA is TGTGCCGGTGGGAGGGAAGGGCGCAATCAGCCCCAGCATTTT.